This TCR beta chain emerged from a study of blood T cell repertoires in COVID-19. How the authors handled the data: Amplifying reference gene primers gave estimates of nucleated cell counts. The assay was immunoSEQ multiplex PCR, and TCRdb's table has in-frame clones only and misses some. V and J calls and clone size come straight from that table; D and trimming were deduced from the DNA. The table lists 350,000 to 550,000 clones, about 89% of them singletons. Sample: peripheral blood. The receptor was derived from a woman between 25 and 40 years old with acute or convalescent COVID-19.

CDR3 sequence (DNA): TGTGCCAGCAAGCCTGGGACAGGAGTGGGCTATGGCTACACCTTC. It is translated as CASKPGTGVGYGYTF. This rearrangement joins TRBV28 to TRBJ1-2; 8 nucleotides align to TRBD1. The V gene end was trimmed by 7 bases and the J gene end by 4 bases; junction bases not matched to a gene: 11. Germline CDR1 and CDR2: MDHEN and SYDVKM. CDR3 size: 15 residues.